Listed here is a single TCR beta chain. The data were obtained in a study of blood T cell repertoires in COVID-19. Study background: Samples came from the United States, Italy and Spain, spanning acute and convalescent COVID-19.

The germline V and J ends were trimmed by 5 bases and 6 bases, with 20 bases remaining between them. In germline, CDR1 is SGHNT, CDR2 YYREEE (reference sequence). This CDR3 region has 15 residues. Original handling: It was from reference gene primer amplification that nucleated cell counts were estimated. Using immunoSEQ multiplex PCR, the repertoire was profiled, and TCRdb retains in-frame clones only, with some absent. V and J calls and clone size are those listed in that table; D and trimming were worked out from the DNA. The sample comprises approximately 55,000 clones, more than 70% of which are singletons, and 15% to 20% rests with the top ten.

This receptor was identified in a man aged 25-40 years with COVID-19, enrolled during active disease. The chain couples TRBV5-4 to TRBJ1-2, with D possibly TRBD1 on 5 matching bases. Sequencing was done on a sample of peripheral blood. CDR3 amino acids: CASSQKAGSADGYTF. In nucleotides, the CDR3 is TGTGCCAGCAGTCAGAAAGCAGGGTCTGCGGATGGCTACACCTTC.